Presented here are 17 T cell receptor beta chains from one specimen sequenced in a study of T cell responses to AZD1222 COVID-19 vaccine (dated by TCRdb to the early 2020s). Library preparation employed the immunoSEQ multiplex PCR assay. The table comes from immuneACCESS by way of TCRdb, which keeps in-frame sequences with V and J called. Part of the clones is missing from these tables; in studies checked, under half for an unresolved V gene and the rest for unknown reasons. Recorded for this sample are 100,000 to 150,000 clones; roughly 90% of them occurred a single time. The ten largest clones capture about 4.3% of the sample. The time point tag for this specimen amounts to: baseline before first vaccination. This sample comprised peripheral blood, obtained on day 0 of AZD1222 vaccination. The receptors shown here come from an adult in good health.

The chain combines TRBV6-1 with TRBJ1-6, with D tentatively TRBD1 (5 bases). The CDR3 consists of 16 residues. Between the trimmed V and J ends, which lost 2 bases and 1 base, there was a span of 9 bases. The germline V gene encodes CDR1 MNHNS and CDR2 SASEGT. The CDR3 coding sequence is TGTGCCAGCAGTGAATCAGGGATGTCCTATAATTCACCCCTCCACTTT. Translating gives CASSESGMSYNSPLHF.

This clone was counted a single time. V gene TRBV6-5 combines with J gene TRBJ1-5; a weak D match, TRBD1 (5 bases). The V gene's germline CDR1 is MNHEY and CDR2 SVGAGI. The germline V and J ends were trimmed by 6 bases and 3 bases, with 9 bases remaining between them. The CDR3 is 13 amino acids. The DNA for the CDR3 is TGTGCCAGCAGCGGGACGGACAATCAGCCCCAGCATTTT. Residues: CASSGTDNQPQHF.

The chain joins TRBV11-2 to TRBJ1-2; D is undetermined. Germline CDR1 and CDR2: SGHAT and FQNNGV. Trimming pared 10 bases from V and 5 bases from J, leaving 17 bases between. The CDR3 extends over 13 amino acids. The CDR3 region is CATKTERTYGYTF. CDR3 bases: TGTGCCACCAAGACGGAGAGAACTTATGGCTACACCTTC. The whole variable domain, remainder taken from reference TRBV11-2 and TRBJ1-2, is EAGVAQSPRYKIIEKRQSVAFWCNPISGHATLYWYQQILGQGPKLLIQFQNNGVVDDSQLPKDRFSAERLKGVDSTLKIQPAKLEDSAVYLCATKTERTYGYTFGSGTRLTVV.

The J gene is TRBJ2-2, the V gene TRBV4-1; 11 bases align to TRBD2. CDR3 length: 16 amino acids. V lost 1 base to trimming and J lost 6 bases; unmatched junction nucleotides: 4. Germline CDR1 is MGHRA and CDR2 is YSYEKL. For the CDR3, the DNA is TGCGCCAGCAGCCAAGTAGCGGGAGGGCCGGCCGGGGAGCTGTTTTTT. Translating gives CASSQVAGGPAGELFF.

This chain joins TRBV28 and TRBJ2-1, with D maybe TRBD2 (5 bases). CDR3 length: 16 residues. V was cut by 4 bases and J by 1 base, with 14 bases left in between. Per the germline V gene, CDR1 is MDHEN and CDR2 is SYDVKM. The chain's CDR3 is CASSSVRESSYNEQFF. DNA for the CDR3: TGTGCCAGCAGTTCCGTGAGGGAGTCTTCCTACAATGAGCAGTTCTTC. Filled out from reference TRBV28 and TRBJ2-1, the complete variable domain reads DVKVTQSSRYLVKRTGEKVFLECVQDMDHENMFWYRQDPGLGLRLIYFSYDVKMKEKGDIPEGYSVSREKKERFSLILESASTNQTSMYLCASSSVRESSYNEQFFGPGTRLTVL.

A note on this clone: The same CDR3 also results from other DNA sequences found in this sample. This CDR3 reads CASSLVETQYF. The CDR3 nucleotides read TGTGCCAGCAGCTTAGTAGAGACCCAGTACTTC. V gene TRBV7-2 combines with J gene TRBJ2-5; no firm D call. The CDR3 loop spans 11 amino acids. V was pared by 1 base and J by 4 bases, with 1 base between. Germline V lookup: CDR1 SGHTA, CDR2 FQGNSA.

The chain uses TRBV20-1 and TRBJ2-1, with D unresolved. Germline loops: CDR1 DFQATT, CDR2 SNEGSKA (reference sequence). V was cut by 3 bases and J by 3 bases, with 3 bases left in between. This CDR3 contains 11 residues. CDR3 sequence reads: CSASFYNEQFF. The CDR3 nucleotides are TGCAGTGCTAGTTTCTACAATGAGCAGTTCTTC.

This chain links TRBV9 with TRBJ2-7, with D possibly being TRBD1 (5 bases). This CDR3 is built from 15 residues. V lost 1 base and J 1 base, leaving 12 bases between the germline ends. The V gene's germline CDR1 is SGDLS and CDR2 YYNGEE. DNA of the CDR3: TGTGCCAGCAGCGTATTAGGGGATGGATCCTACGAGCAGTACTTC. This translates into CASSVLGDGSYEQYF.

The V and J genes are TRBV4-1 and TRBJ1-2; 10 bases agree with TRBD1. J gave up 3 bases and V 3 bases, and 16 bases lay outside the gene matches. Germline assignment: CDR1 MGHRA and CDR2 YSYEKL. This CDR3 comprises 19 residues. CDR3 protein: CASSQALGAGTGAHYGYTF. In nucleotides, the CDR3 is TGCGCCAGCAGCCAGGCTCTAGGGGCCGGGACAGGGGCGCACTATGGCTACACCTTC.

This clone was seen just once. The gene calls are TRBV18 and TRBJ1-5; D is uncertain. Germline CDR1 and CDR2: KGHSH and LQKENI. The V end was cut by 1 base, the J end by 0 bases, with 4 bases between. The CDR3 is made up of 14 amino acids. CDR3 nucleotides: TGTGCCAGCTCACCACTCCATAGCAATCAGCCCCAGCATTTT. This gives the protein CASSPLHSNQPQHF.

The chain's CDR3 is CASSQESGGRLEFF. The CDR3 DNA is TGTGCCAGCAGCCAAGAATCAGGCGGGAGGTTAGAGTTCTTC. The gene calls are TRBV3-1 (or the pseudogene TRBV3-2) and TRBJ2-1; 8 nucleotides align to TRBD2. From germline, CDR1 is LGHDT and CDR2 YNNKEL (reference sequence). The junction had 9 bases not matched to a gene; V was cut back by 0 bases and J by 14 bases. CDR3 length: 14 amino acids.

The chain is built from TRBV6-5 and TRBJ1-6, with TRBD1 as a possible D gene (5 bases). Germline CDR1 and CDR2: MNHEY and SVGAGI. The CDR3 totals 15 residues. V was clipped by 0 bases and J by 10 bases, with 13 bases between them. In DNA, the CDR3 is TGTGCCAGCAGTTACTCTGGGGCCGTGCGATCACCCCTCCACTTT. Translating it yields CASSYSGAVRSPLHF.

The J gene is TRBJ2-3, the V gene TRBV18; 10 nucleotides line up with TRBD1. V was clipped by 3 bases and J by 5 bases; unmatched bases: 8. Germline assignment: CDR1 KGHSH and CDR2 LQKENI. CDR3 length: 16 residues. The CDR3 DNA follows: TGTGCCAGCTCACCCTGGGGACAGGGGACGGGAGATACGCAGTATTTT. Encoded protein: CASSPWGQGTGDTQYF.

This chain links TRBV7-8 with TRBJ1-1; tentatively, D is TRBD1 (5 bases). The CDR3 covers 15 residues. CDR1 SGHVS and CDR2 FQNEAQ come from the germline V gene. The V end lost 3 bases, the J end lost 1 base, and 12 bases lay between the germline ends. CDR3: CASSLRGQGNTEAFF. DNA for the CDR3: TGTGCCAGCAGCTTGAGAGGTCAGGGGAACACTGAAGCTTTCTTT.

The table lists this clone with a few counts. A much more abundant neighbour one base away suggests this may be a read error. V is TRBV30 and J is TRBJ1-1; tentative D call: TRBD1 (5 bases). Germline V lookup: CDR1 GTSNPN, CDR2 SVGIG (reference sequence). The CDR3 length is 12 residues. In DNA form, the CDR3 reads TGTGCCGGGAGCGGGGGGGGGACTGAAGCTTTCTTT. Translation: CAGSGGGTEAFF.

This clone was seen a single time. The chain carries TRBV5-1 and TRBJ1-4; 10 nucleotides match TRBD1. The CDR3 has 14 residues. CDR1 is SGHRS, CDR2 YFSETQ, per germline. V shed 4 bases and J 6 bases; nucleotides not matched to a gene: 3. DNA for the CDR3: TGCGCCAGCAGCGGCGGGACAGGGGATGAAAAACTGTTTTTT. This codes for CASSGGTGDEKLFF.

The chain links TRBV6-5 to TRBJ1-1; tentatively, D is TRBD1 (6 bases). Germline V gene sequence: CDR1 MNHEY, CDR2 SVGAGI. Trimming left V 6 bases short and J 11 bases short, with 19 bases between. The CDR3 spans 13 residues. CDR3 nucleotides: TGTGCCAGCAGACCGGGACAAAAGTTTGGGGCTTTCTTT. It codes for CASRPGQKFGAFF.